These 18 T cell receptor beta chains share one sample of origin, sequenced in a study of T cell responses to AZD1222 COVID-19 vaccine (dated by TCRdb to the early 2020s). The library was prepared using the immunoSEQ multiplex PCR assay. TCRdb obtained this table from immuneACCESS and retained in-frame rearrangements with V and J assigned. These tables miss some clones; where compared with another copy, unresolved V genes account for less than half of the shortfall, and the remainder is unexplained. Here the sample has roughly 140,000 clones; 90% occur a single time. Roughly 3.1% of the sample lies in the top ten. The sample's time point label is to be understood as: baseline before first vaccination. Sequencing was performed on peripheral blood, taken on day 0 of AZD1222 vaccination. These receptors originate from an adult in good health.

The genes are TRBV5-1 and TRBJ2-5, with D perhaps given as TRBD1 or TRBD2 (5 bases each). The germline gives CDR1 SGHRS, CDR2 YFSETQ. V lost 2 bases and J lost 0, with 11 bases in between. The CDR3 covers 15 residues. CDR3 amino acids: CASSLRGTYQETQYF. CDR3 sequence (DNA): TGCGCCAGCAGCTTACGAGGGACGTACCAAGAGACCCAGTACTTC.

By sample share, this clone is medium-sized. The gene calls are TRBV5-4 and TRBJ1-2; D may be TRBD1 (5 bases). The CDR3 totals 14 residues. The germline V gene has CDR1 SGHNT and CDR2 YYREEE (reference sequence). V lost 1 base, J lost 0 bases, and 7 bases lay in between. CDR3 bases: TGTGCCAGCAGCTTGACAGGCTCTAACTATGGCTACACCTTC. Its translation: CASSLTGSNYGYTF.

This CDR3 is CASSQGLAPKLYEQYF. CDR3 coding DNA: TGTGCCAGCAGCCAAGGTCTGGCGCCCAAACTCTACGAGCAGTACTTC. The V and J genes are TRBV3-1 (or the pseudogene TRBV3-2) and TRBJ2-7, with D hard to call. Per germline, CDR1 LGHDT and CDR2 YNNKEL (reference sequence). The V end lost 1 base, the J end lost 3 bases, and 16 bases lay between the germline ends. The CDR3 has 16 amino acids.

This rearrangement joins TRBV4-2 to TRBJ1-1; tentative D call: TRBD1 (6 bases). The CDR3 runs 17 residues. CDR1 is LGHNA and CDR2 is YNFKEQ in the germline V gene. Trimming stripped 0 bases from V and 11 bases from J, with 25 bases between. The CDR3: CASSQEGGGQEGNDAFF. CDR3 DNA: TGTGCCAGCAGCCAAGAAGGTGGGGGGCAGGAAGGTAACGATGCTTTCTTT.

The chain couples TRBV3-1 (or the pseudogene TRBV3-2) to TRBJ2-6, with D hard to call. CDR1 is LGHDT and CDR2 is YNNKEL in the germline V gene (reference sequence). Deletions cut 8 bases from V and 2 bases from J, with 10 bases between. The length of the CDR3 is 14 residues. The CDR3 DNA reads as TGTGCCAGCGCTCCGTTTGCTGGGGCCAACGTCCTGACTTTC. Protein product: CASAPFAGANVLTF.

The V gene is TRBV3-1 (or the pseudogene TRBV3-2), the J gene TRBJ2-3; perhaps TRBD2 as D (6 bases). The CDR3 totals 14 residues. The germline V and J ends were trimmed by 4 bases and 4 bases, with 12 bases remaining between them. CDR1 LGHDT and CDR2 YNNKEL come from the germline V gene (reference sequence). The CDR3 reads CASSRTTSPDTQYF. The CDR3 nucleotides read TGTGCCAGCAGCCGTACCACTAGCCCAGATACGCAGTATTTT.

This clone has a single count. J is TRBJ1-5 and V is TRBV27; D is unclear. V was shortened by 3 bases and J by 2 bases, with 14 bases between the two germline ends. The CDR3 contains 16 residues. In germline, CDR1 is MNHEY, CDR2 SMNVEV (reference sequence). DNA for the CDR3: TGTGCCAGCAGTTTGACGGTAGGAAGGGGCAATCAGCCCCAGCATTTT. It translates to CASSLTVGRGNQPQHF.

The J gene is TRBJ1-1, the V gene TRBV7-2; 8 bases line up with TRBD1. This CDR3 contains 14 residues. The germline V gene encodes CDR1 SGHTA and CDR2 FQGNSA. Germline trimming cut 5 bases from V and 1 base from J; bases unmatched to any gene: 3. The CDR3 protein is CASSRQGTNTEAFF. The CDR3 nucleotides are TGTGCCAGCAGCAGACAGGGGACGAACACTGAAGCTTTCTTT.

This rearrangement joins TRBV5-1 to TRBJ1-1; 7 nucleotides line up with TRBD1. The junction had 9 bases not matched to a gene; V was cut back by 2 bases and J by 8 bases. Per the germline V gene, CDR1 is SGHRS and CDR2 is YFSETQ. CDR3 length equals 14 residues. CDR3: CASSFDGQDLEAFF. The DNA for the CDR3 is TGCGCCAGCAGCTTCGACGGACAGGACTTAGAAGCTTTCTTT. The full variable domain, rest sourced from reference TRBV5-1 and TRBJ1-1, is KAGVTQTPRYLIKTRGQQVTLSCSPISGHRSVSWYQQTPGQGLQFLFEYFSETQRNKGNFPGRFSGRQFSNSRSEMNVSTLELGDSALYLCASSFDGQDLEAFFGQGTRLTVV.

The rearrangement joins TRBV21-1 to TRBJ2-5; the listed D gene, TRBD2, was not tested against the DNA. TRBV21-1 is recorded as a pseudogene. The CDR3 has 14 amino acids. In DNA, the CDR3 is TGTGCCACCCCCCGGGGGGGTGCGCGAGAGACCCAGTACTTC. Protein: CATPRGGARETQYF.

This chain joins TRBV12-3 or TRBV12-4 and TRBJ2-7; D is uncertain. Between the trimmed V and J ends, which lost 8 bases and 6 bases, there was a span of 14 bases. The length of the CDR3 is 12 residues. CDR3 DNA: TGTGCCAGCTGCCCAGAAGCAGGCGAGCAGTACTTC. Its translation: CASCPEAGEQYF.

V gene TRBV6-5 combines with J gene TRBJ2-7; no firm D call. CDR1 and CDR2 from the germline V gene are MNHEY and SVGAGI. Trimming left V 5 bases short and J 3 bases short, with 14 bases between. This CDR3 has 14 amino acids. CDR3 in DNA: TGTGCCAGCAGTCCCAATGGTGGGGTCTACGAGCAGTACTTC. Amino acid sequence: CASSPNGGVYEQYF.

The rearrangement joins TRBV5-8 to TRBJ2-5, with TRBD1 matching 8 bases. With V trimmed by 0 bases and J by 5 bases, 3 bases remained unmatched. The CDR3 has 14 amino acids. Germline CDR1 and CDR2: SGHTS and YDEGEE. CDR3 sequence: CASSLAGGWETQYF. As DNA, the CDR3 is TGTGCCAGCAGCTTGGCAGGGGGCTGGGAGACCCAGTACTTC. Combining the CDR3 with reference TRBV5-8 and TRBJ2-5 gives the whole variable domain EAGVTQSPTHLIKTRGQQATLRCSPISGHTSVYWYQQALGLGLQFLLWYDEGEERNRGNFPPRFSGRQFPNYSSELNVNALELEDSALYLCASSLAGGWETQYFGPGTRLLVL.

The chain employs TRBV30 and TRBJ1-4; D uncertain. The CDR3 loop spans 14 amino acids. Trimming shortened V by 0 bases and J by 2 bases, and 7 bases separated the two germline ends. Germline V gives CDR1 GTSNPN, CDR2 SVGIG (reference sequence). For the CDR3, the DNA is TGTGCCTGGAGTGTTGGCCCGACTAATGAAAAACTGTTTTTT. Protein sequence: CAWSVGPTNEKLFF.

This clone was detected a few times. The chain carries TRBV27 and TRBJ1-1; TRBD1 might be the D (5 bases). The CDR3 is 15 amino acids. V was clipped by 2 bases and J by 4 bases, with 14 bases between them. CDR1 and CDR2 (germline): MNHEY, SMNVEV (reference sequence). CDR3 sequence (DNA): TGTGCCAGCAGTTTACAGGGTCGACTACCCACTGAAGCTTTCTTT. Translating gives CASSLQGRLPTEAFF.

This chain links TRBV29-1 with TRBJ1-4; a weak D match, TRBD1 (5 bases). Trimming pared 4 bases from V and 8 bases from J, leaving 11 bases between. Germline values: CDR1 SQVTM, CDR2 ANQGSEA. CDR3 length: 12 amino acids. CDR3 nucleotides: TGCAGCGTTGCCAGGGTTGGGGAAAAACTGTTTTTT. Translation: CSVARVGEKLFF.

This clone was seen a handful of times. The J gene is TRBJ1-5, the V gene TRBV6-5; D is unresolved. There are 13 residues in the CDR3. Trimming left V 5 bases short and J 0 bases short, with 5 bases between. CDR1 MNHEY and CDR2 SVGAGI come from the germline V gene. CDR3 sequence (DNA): TGTGCCAGCAGTAGCTATAGCAATCAGCCCCAGCATTTT. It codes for CASSSYSNQPQHF.

The CDR3 nucleotides are TGTGCCTCCTCCCGGGACAGGGCAAGATACGAGCAGTACTTC. Amino acids: CASSRDRARYEQYF. The chain couples TRBV6-5 to TRBJ2-7; the match to TRBD1 covers 9 bases. The germline V gene has CDR1 MNHEY and CDR2 SVGAGI. This CDR3 comprises 14 residues. With V trimmed by 11 bases and J by 4 bases, 12 bases remained unmatched.